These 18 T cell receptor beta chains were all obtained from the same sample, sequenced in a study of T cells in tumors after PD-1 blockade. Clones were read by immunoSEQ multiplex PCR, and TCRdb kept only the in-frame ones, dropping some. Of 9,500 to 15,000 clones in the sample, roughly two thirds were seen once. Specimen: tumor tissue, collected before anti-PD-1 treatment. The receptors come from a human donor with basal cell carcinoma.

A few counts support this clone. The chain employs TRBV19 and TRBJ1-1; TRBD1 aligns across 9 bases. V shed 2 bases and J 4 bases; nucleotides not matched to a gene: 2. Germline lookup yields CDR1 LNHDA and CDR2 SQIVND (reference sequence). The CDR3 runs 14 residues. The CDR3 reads CASSIRTGVTEAFF. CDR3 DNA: TGTGCCAGTAGTATAAGGACAGGGGTCACTGAAGCTTTCTTT.

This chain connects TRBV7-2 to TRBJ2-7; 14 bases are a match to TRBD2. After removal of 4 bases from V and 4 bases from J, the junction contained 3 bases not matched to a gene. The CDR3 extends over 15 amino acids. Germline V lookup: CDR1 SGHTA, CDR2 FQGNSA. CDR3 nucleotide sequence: TGTGCCAGCAGCTCGACTAGCGGGAGGGTATACGAGCAGTACTTC. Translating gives CASSSTSGRVYEQYF.

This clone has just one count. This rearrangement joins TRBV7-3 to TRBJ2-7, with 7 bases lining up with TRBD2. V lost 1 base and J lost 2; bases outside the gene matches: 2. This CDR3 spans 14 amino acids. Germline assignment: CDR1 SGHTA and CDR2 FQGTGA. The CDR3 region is CASSLRAGPYEQYF. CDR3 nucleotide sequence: TGTGCCAGCAGCTTAAGAGCGGGGCCCTACGAGCAGTACTTC.

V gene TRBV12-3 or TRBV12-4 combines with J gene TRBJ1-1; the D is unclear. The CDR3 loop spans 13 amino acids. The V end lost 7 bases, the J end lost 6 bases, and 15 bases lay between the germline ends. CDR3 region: CASTRTRGAEAFF. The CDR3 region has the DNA TGTGCCAGCACCAGGACCCGAGGCGCTGAAGCTTTCTTT.

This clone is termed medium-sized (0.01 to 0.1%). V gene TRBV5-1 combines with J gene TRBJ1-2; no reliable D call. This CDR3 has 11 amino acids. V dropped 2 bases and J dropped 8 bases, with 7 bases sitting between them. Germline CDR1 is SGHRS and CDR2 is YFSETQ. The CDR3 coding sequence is TGCGCCAGCAGCTTTTCGGGAGGCTACACCTTC. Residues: CASSFSGGYTF.

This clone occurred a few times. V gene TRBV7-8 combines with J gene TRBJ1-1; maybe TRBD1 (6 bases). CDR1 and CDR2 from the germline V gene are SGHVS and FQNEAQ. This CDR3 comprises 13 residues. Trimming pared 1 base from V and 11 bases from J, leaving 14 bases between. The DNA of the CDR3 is TGTGCCAGCAGCTTAGGGGACATCGGGGGGGCTTTCTTT. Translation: CASSLGDIGGAFF.

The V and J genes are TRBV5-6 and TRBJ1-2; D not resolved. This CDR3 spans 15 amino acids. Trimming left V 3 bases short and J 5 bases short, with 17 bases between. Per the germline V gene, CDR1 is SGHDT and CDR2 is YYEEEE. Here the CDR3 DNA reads TGTGCCAGCAGCTCCCGACACTCAGGAACTTATGGCTACACCTTC. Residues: CASSSRHSGTYGYTF.

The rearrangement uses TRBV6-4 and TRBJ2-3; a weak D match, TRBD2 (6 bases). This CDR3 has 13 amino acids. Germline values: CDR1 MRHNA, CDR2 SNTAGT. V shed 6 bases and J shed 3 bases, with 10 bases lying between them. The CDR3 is CASSGRRTDTQYF. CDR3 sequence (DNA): TGTGCCAGCAGCGGGAGACGAACAGATACGCAGTATTTT.

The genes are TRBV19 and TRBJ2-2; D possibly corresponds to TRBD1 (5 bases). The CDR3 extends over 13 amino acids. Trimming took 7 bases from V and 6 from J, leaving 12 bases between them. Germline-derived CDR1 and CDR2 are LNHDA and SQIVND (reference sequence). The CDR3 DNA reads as TGTGCCAGTATTAGCAGGGTAGCCGGGGAGCTGTTTTTT. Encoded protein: CASISRVAGELFF.

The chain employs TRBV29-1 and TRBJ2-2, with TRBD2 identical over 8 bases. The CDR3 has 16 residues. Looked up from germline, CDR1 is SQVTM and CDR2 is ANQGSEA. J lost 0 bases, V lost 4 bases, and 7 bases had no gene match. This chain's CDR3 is CSVVRREGTNTGELFF. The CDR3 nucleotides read TGCAGCGTTGTCCGTCGGGAGGGAACGAACACCGGGGAGCTGTTTTTT.

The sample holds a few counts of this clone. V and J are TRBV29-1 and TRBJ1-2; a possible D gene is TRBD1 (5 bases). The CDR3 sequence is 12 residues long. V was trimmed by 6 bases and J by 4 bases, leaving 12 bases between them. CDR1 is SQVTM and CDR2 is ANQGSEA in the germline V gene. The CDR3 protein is CSVTGTTYGYTF. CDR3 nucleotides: TGCAGCGTGACCGGGACGACCTATGGCTACACCTTC.

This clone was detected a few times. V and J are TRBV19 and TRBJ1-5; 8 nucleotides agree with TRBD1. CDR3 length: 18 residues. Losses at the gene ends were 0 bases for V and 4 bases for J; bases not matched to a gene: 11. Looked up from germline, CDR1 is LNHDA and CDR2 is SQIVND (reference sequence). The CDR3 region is CASSIEGRGHRGNQPQHF. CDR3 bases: TGTGCCAGTAGTATAGAGGGCAGGGGACACAGGGGGAATCAGCCCCAGCATTTT.

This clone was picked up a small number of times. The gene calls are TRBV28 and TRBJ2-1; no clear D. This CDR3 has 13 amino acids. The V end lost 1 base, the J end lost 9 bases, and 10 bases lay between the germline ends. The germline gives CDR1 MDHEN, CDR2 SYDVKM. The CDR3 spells CASSLSPIAEQFF. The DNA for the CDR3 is TGTGCCAGCAGTTTATCCCCCATAGCTGAGCAGTTCTTC.

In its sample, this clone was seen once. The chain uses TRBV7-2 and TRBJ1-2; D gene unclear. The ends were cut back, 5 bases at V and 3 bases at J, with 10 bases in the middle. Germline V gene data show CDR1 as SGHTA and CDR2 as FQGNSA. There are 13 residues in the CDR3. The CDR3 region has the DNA TGTGCCAGCAGCACCGACAAATACTATGGCTACACCTTC. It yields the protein CASSTDKYYGYTF.

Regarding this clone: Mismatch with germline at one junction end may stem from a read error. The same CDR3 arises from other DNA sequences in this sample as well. As DNA, the CDR3 is TGTGCCAGCAGTCAAGGCAGGGTGGGGCCCTACGAGCAGTACTTC. It translates to CASSQGRVGPYEQYF. This chain connects TRBV14 to TRBJ2-7, with D tentatively TRBD1 (5 bases). Germline CDR1 is SGHDN and CDR2 is FVKESK. CDR3 length: 15 amino acids.

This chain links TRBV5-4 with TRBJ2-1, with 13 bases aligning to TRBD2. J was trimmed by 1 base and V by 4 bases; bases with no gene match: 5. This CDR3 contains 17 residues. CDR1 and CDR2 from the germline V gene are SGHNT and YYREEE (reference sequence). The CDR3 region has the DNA TGTGCCAGCAGCCGGGGGACTAGCGGGACGTCCTACAATGAGCAGTTCTTC. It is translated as CASSRGTSGTSYNEQFF.

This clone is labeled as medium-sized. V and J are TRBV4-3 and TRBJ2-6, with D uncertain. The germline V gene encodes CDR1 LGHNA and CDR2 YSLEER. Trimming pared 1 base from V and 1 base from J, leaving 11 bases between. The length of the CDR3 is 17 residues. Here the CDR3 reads CASSQGGRPSGANVLTF. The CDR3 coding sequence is TGCGCCAGCAGCCAAGGTGGAAGGCCGTCTGGGGCCAACGTCCTGACTTTC.

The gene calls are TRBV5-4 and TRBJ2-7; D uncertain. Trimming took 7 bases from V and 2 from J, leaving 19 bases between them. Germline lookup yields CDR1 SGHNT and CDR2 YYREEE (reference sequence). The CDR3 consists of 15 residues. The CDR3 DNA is TGTGCCAGCGGCCAGGTGGGCAGGCCGACCTACGAGCAGTACTTC. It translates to CASGQVGRPTYEQYF.